Reported below is one T cell receptor (beta chain). The sample comes from a study of shared T cell receptors in the human thymus. CDR3 size: 16 residues. Looked up from germline, CDR1 is MDHEN and CDR2 is SYDVKM. Trimming removed 6 bases at V and 7 bases at J, with 22 bases between. The method was immunoSEQ multiplex PCR; TCRdb's version includes in-frame clones alone and lacks a portion of them. The sample holds hundreds of thousands of clones; approximately 80% are singletons and the top ten take around 0.012%. This sample was also put to use in a study of human thymus T cells. That paper notes: Healthy Finnish infants undergoing corrective surgery for congenital heart defects were the donors. From resections taken during corrective heart surgery, the thymus tissue was obtained. There appeared to be biased usage of V and J genes in thymic and blood repertoires. Highly overlapping thymic repertoires among unrelated individuals were reported in related research.

The sample comprised thymocytes. The rearrangement joins TRBV28 to TRBJ1-5, with no clear D. The source of this sequence is a boy younger than two with a congenital heart defect. CDR3 in DNA: TGTGCCAGCAGCTTAGCACTGGCCCGGGGTGGCCAGCCCCAGCATTTT. Translated: CASSLALARGGQPQHF.